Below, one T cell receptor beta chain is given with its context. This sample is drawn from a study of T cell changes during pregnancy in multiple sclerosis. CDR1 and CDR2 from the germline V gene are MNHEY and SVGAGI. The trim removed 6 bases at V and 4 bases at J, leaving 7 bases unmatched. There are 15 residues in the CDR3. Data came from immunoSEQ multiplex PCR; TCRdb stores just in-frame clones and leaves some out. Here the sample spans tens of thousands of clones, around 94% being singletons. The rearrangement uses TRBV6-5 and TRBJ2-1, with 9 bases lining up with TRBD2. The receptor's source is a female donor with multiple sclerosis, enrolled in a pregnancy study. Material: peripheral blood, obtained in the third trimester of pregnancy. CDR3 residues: CASRIAGEAYNEQFF. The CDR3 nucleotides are TGTGCCAGCAGGATAGCGGGAGAAGCTTACAATGAGCAGTTCTTC.